This record covers a single T cell receptor beta chain. Some clones are missing from TCRdb's copy, which holds only in-frame ones; the method was immunoSEQ multiplex PCR. The repertoire consists of around 250,000 clones, with over 75% occurring once and the leading ten covering approximately 12%. This sample is part of a study of control samples from healthy donors and cancer patients. Germline loops: CDR1 LNHDA, CDR2 SQIVND (reference sequence). This CDR3 is built from 17 residues. V lost 3 bases to trimming and J lost 7 bases, with 22 bases between them. The receptor was isolated from a woman aged 55-69 years with lung cancer. The V call is TRBV19, the J call TRBJ2-1, with a possible D match to TRBD1 (5 bases). Specimen: PBMCs. This CDR3 reads CASSIMGTASPGNEQFF. The CDR3 DNA follows: TGTGCCAGTAGTATTATGGGTACAGCCTCCCCAGGGAATGAGCAGTTCTTC.